This is a list of T cell receptor beta chains from one sample in a study of cytomegalovirus exposure and HLA in healthy donors. The protocol was immunoSEQ multiplex PCR, while the TCRdb copy is restricted to in-frame clones and leaves out a portion. The top ten clones hold over 13% of a sample with 150,000 to 200,000 clones, about 79% of them seen once. Material: PBMCs. All receptors come from a man over 45 in good health and CMV-seropositive. Both conserved end residues are part of each CDR3. The order of the fields is clone size, D gene, V gene, J gene, CDR3 DNA, CDR3 protein. The D gene is left open where the match is weak. Size values are once, few and many counts, or a class for expanded clones, and some rows have none.

.	TRBD1	TRBV13	TRBJ1-2	TGTGCCAGCAGCCCTTCATACACAGGGGGCTCCCACTATGGCTACACCTTC	CASSPSYTGGSHYGYTF
.	.	TRBV28	TRBJ1-1	TGTGCCAGCAGTCGACTACAAGGGAACACTGAAGCTTTCTTT	CASSRLQGNTEAFF
.	.	TRBV19	TRBJ1-1	TGTGCCAGTAGTCACCCGGCGCCGGGTCGGGGGGACACTGAAGCTTTCTTT	CASSHPAPGRGDTEAFF
.	TRBD1	TRBV14	TRBJ2-2	TGTGCCAGCAGCCGACCTACTAGACAGGGTGCAAACGGGGAGCTGTTTTTT	CASSRPTRQGANGELFF
.	.	TRBV30	TRBJ1-6	TGTGCCTGGAGTCAGGGAACGTCTTCACCCCTCCACTTT	CAWSQGTSSPLHF
few	TRBD1	TRBV4-1	TRBJ1-3	TGCGCCAGCAGCCAACTACAGGGGTTATCTGGAAACACCATATATTTT	CASSQLQGLSGNTIYF
.	.	TRBV5-8	TRBJ1-5	TGTGCCAGCAGCTTGGGCAGGGCGGGGAATCAGCCCCAGCATTTT	CASSLGRAGNQPQHF
.	.	TRBV13	TRBJ1-2	TGTGCCAGCAGCTTGGGAGTGGGGTCTGTTAACTATGGCTACACCTTC	CASSLGVGSVNYGYTF
.	.	TRBV7-2	TRBJ1-2	TGTGCCAGCAGCTTCGGACTGAAATATGGCTACACCTTC	CASSFGLKYGYTF
.	.	TRBV5-1	TRBJ2-3	TGCGCCAGCAGCTCCGAGACTAGATGGGGCACAGATACGCAGTATTTT	CASSSETRWGTDTQYF
.	TRBD2	TRBV13	TRBJ2-3	TGTGCCAGCAGCGCAAGCGGGGGGTACACAGATACGCAGTATTTT	CASSASGGYTDTQYF
few	TRBD1	TRBV5-1	TRBJ1-5	TGCGCCAGCAGCTTGGGGGGCACAGGGGGTGGTCAGCCCCAGCATTTT	CASSLGGTGGGQPQHF
.	.	TRBV20-1	TRBJ1-3	TGCAGTGCTAGGCGTGGAAACACCATATATTTT	CSARRGNTIYF
.	.	TRBV28	TRBJ1-1	TGTGCCACCTACAGGGCGCGGAACACTGAAGCTTTCTTT	CATYRARNTEAFF
.	.	TRBV27	TRBJ2-7	TGTGCCACCGGGGGCTCCTACGAGCAGTACTTC	CATGGSYEQYF
few	.	TRBV28	TRBJ2-7	TGTGCCAGCAGCGGTTCGGGACACGCCTCCTACGAGCAGTACTTC	CASSGSGHASYEQYF
.	.	TRBV15	TRBJ1-5	TGTGCCACCAGCAGAGCAACAAATCAGCCCCAGCATTTT	CATSRATNQPQHF
.	TRBD1	TRBV28	TRBJ1-3	TGTGCCAGCAGTTTCGACAGGGGTAGAAACACCATATATTTT	CASSFDRGRNTIYF
.	.	TRBV28	TRBJ2-5	TGTGCCAGCAGTTCCGTTTCGGGTTTAGAGACCCAGTACTTC	CASSSVSGLETQYF
.	.	TRBV4-1	TRBJ1-5	TGCGCCAGCAGCCAAGATTGGGGGGGTCGAGACAATCAGCCCCAGCATTTT	CASSQDWGGRDNQPQHF
.	.	TRBV5-6	TRBJ2-2	TGTGCCAGCAGCCCGGAGGGCACCGGGGAGCTGTTTTTT	CASSPEGTGELFF
.	.	TRBV9	TRBJ1-1	TGTGCCAGCAGCGCAATGAACAGGGAATGGACGGCTTTCTTT	CASSAMNREWTAFF
.	TRBD2	TRBV13	TRBJ2-3	TGTGCCAGCAGCTTAGAGGGACTAGCGGGGGGACCCCGGGGCACAGATACGCAGTATTTT	CASSLEGLAGGPRGTDTQYF
.	TRBD1	TRBV7-9	TRBJ1-1	TGTGCCAGCAGCTTAGCTCCAGACAGGGGGGCTGAAGCTTTCTTT	CASSLAPDRGAEAFF